The T cell receptor (beta chain) described here comes from a study of PD-1 blockade in classical Hodgkin lymphoma (dated by TCRdb to 2018 to 2021). Regarding the study in general: Nivolumab dosing was 3 mg/kg intravenously every 2 weeks, continuing until either disease progression or unacceptable toxicity. To define a peripheral blood immune signature of response to PD-1 blockade in classical Hodgkin lymphoma, the study combined TCR beta sequencing with CyTOF. The research as a whole found: Diversity was lower in patients who began nivolumab less than 1 year after ASCT, so these patients were left out of later analyses to avoid confounding by immune reconstitution. Only a single clinical trial cohort was studied, and what caused the repertoire differences, possibly disease activity or prior therapy, remained undefined. Trial patients with a complete response had baseline diversity similar to that of newly diagnosed patients, while partial responders and progressors had significantly lower diversity. A significant rise by C4D1 was seen in CD4+ but not CD8+ TCR diversity (p=0.0027 vs p=0.16), with the rise being most apparent in complete responders (p=0.02). Baseline TCR diversity was reported as lower in newly diagnosed patients than in healthy donors, and lower still in relapsed/refractory patients.

Explained via the paper, the time point label denotes: cycle 4 day 1 (C4D1), after 6 weeks of nivolumab. Every trial patient had relapsed after autologous stem cell transplantation, and cohorts A, B and C differed in prior brentuximab vedotin exposure. The trial cohort included fewer than 60 patients with relapsed/refractory classical Hodgkin lymphoma, and each patient had a best overall response of complete response, partial response or progressive disease. Trial patients were treated with single-agent nivolumab in the multi-cohort phase II CheckMate 205 trial. An independent review committee assessed best overall response using the 2007 International Working Group response criteria. Trial PBMCs were obtained immediately prior to nivolumab initiation (C1D1) and on therapy at cycle 2 day 1 and cycle 4 day 1. Peripheral blood was collected in 8 mL Vacutainer Cell Preparation Tubes, from which PBMCs were isolated by centrifugation and then cryopreserved.

The Qiagen DNeasy kit was used to extract genomic DNA from unsorted PBMCs and from the negatively selected CD4+ and CD8+ fractions. Using primers that anneal to V and J segments, immunoSEQ multiplex PCR amplified the TCR beta CDR3 regions. A synthetic immune receptor repertoire was used to minimize amplification bias, and any remaining bias was removed computationally after sequencing. The source study handled its data this way. Custom Python scripts were used to quantify repertoire diversity as the Shannon entropy index. The unsorted, CD4+ and CD8+ repertoires were each analyzed separately, with the exception of combined analyses, where CD4+ and CD8+ sequences were merged in silico. A clone was considered expanded if an increase in frequency of at least 2-fold after treatment relative to C1D1 was found, and a pseudocount of 0.5 was applied to clones undetected at baseline. Singleton clones were defined as clones with 0 or 1 copy at C1D1, and non-singleton clones were defined as clones with 2 or more copies. Clones expanded in unsorted samples were annotated as CD4+, CD8+ or unknown by matching protein sequences in sorted samples from the same patient. Diversity changes from C1D1 to C4D1 were tested in paired samples using Wilcoxon tests. This immuneACCESS table, as held by TCRdb, lists in-frame sequences with V and J called but not all clones. Of the missing ones, under half trace to an unresolved V gene in checked studies; the others have no known cause. V, J and clone size are those of that table, while D and trimming were read from the DNA. The sample table records about 16,000 clones; approximately 62% of these occur just once. In total, the top ten clones hold 6.5% to 9% of the sample.

The junction shows trimming of 5 bases on V and 4 bases on J, plus 14 bases between the germline ends. The germline V gene (reference sequence) provides CDR1 MNHEY and CDR2 SMNVEV. The CDR3 covers 14 residues, taking in both the cysteine and the phenylalanine. The only DNA kept is the CDR3, 42 bases in frame from the first base. There are a few counts of this clone. There is no known antigen for this receptor. No base-level quality is on record; no much larger clone is a single base apart. The rearranged segments are TRBV27 and TRBJ1-1; confidence is insufficient to name the D gene. This sample comprised peripheral blood mononuclear cells (PBMCs), obtained before the fourth cycle of nivolumab. This receptor was obtained from a human donor with classical Hodgkin lymphoma. The DNA sequence reads TGTGCCAGCAGTCCCCTGGCGGGTCGCACTGAAGCTTTCTTT. It is translated as CASSPLAGRTEAFF.